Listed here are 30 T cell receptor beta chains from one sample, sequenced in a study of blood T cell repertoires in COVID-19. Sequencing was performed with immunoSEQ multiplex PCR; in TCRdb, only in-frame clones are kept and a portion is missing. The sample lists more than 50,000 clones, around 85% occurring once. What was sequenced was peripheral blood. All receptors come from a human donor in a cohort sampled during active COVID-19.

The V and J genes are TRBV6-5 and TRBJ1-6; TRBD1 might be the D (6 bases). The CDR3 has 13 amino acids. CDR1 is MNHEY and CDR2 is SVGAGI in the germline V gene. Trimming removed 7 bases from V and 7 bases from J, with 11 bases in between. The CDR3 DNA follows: TGTGCCAGCACAAAGGACAGCAATTCACCCCTCCACTTT. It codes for CASTKDSNSPLHF.

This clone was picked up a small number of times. In DNA form, the CDR3 reads TGCGCCAGCAGCCAGGATCGGGTTAACTATGGCTACACCTTC. Translating it yields CASSQDRVNYGYTF. This sequence joins TRBV4-3 and TRBJ1-2, with D unresolved. The length of the CDR3 is 14 residues. The germline CDR1 and CDR2 sequences are LGHNA and YSLEER. With 3 bases removed from V and 1 base from J, the gap between germline ends came to 9 bases.

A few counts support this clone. CDR3 sequence reads: CASSPGGLEKLNYGYTF. The CDR3 DNA reads as TGTGCCAGCAGCCCCGGGGGGCTGGAGAAACTTAACTATGGCTACACCTTC. V and J are TRBV13 and TRBJ1-2, with a tentative D call TRBD1 (6 bases). Trimming removed 5 bases from V and 1 base from J, with 20 bases in between. Germline-derived CDR1 and CDR2 are PRHDT and FYEKMQ (reference sequence). The CDR3 has 17 residues.

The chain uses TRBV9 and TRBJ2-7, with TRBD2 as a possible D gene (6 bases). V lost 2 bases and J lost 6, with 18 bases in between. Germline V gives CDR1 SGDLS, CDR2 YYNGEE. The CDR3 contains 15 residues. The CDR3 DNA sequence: TGTGCCAGCAGCGTCGGGGCTAGCGTCGGGGGCGAGCAGTACTTC. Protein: CASSVGASVGGEQYF.

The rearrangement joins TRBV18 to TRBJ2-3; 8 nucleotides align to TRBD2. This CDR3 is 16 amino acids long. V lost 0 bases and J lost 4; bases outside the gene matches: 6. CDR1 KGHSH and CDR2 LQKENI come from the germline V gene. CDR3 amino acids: CASSPPARGGADTQYF. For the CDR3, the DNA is TGTGCCAGCTCACCACCGGCCCGGGGGGGCGCAGATACGCAGTATTTT.

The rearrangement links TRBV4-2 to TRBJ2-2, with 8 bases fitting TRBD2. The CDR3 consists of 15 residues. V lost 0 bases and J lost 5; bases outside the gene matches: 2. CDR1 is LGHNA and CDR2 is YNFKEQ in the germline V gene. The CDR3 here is CASSQEPGGTGELFF. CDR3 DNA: TGTGCCAGCAGCCAAGAACCGGGAGGGACCGGGGAGCTGTTTTTT.

The CDR3 sequence: CASSLQGATNEKLFF. Here the CDR3 DNA reads TGTGCCAGCAGCCTCCAGGGCGCAACTAATGAAAAACTGTTTTTT. This chain connects TRBV7-2 to TRBJ1-4, with a tentative D call TRBD1 (5 bases). Germline V gene data show CDR1 as SGHTA and CDR2 as FQGNSA. Trimming removed 5 bases at V and 0 bases at J, with 10 bases between. The CDR3 runs to 15 residues.

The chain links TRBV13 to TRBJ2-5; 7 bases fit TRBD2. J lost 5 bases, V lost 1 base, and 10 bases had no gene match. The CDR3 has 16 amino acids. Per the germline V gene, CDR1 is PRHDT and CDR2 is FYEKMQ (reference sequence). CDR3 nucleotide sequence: TGTGCCAGCAGCTTAGTACGGACTAGTGCCCTGGAGACCCAGTACTTC. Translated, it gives CASSLVRTSALETQYF. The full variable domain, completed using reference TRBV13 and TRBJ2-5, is AAGVIQSPRHLIKEKRETATLKCYPIPRHDTVYWYQQGPGQDPQFLISFYEKMQSDKGSIPDRFSAQQFSDYHSELNMSSLELGDSALYFCASSLVRTSALETQYFGPGTRLLVL.

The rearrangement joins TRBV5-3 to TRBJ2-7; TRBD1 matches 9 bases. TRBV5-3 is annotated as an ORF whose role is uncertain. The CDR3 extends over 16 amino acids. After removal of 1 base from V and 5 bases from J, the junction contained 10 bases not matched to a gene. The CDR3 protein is CARSLSPGTGNHEQYF. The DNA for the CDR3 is TGTGCCAGAAGCTTGAGTCCGGGGACAGGGAATCACGAGCAGTACTTC.

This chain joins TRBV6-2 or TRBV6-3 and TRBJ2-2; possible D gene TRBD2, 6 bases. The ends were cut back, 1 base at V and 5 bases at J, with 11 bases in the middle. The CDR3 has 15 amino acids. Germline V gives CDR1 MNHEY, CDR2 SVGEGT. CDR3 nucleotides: TGTGCCAGCAGTTACTACCTAGCGATGACCGGGGAGCTGTTTTTT. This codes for CASSYYLAMTGELFF.

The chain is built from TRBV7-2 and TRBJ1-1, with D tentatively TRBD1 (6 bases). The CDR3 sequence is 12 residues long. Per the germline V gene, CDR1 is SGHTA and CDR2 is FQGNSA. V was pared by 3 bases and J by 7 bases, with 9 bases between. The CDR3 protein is CASSFTGFEAFF. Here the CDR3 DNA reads TGTGCCAGCAGCTTCACAGGGTTTGAAGCTTTCTTT.

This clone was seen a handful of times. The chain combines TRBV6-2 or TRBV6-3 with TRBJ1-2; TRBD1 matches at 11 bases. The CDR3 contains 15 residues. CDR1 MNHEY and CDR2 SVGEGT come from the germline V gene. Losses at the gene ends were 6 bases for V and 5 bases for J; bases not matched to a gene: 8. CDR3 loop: CASSDPGTGGYGYTF. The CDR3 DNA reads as TGTGCCAGCAGCGATCCCGGGACAGGGGGGTATGGCTACACCTTC.

In DNA, the CDR3 is TGTGCCAGCAGTGAGCGGGGGGCCCAGGATACGCAGTATTTT. Protein product: CASSERGAQDTQYF. J is TRBJ2-3 and V is TRBV6-4, with 8 bases matching TRBD2. The length of the CDR3 is 14 residues. V was clipped by 3 bases and J by 6 bases; unmatched bases: 5. The germline V gene has CDR1 MRHNA and CDR2 SNTAGT.

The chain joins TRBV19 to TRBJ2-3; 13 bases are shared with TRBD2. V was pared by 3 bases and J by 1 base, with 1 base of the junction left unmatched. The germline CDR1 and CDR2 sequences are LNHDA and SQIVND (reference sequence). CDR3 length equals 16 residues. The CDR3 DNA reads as TGTGCCAGTAGTATCGGACTAGCGGGGGGCACAGATACGCAGTATTTT. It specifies CASSIGLAGGTDTQYF.

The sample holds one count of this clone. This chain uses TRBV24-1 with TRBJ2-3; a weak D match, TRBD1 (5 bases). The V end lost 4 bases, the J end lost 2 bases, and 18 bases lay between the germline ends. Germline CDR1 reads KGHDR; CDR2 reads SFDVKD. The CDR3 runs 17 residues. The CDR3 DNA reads TGTGCCACCAGTGACCCGACAGCTGGCGGCTTCACAGATACGCAGTATTTT. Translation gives CATSDPTAGGFTDTQYF.

CDR3 region: CASSLAGLAGQGGQFF. The CDR3 DNA sequence: TGTGCCAGCAGCCTCGCTGGACTAGCGGGCCAAGGGGGGCAGTTCTTC. The rearrangement links TRBV7-2 to TRBJ2-1, with TRBD2 matching 11 bases. The CDR3 runs to 16 residues. CDR1 and CDR2 from the germline V gene are SGHTA and FQGNSA. Losses at the gene ends were 5 bases for V and 12 bases for J; bases not matched to a gene: 15.

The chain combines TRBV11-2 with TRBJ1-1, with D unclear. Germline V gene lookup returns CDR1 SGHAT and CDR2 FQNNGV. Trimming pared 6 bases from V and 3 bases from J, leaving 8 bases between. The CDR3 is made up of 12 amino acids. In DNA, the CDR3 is TGTGCCAGCAGTTTAAGCTACACTGAAGCTTTCTTT. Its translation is CASSLSYTEAFF. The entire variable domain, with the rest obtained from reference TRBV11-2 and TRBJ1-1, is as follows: EAGVAQSPRYKIIEKRQSVAFWCNPISGHATLYWYQQILGQGPKLLIQFQNNGVVDDSQLPKDRFSAERLKGVDSTLKIQPAKLEDSAVYLCASSLSYTEAFFGQGTRLTVV.

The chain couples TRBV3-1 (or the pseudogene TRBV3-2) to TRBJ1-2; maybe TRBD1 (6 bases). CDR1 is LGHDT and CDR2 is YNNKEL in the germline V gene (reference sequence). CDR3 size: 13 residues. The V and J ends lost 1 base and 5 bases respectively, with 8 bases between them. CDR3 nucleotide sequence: TGTGCCAGCAGCCAAGCACAGGGTTATGGCTACACCTTC. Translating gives CASSQAQGYGYTF.

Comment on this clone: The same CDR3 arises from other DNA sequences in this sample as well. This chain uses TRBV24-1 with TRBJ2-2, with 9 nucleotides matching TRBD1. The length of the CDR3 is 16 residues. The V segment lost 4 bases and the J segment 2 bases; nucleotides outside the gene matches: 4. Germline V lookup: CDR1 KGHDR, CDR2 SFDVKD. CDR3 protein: CATSDPTGGNTGELFF. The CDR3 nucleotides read TGTGCCACCAGTGACCCGACAGGGGGTAACACCGGGGAGCTGTTTTTT.

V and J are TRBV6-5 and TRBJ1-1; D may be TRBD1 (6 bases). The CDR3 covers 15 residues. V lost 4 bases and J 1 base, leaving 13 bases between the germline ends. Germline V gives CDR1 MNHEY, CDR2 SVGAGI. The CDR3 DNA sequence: TGTGCCAGCAGTTCGTCAGTCAGGGGGAACACTGAAGCTTTCTTT. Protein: CASSSSVRGNTEAFF.

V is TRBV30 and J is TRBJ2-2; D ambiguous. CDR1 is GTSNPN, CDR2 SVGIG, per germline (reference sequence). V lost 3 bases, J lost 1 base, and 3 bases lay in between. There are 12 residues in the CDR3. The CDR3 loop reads CAWSKNTGELFF. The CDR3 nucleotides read TGTGCCTGGAGCAAGAACACCGGGGAGCTGTTTTTT.

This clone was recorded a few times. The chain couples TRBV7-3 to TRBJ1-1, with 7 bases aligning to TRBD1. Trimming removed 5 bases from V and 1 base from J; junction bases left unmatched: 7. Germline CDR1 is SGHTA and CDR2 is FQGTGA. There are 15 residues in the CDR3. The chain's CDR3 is CASSEPTGRNTEAFF. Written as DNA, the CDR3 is TGTGCCAGCAGCGAGCCGACAGGGAGGAACACTGAAGCTTTCTTT.

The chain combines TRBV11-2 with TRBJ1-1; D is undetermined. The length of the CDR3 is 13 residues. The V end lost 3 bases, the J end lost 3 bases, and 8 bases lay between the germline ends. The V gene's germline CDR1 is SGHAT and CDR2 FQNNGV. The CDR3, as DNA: TGTGCCAGCAGCTTTGGAGGACACACTGAAGCTTTCTTT. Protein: CASSFGGHTEAFF. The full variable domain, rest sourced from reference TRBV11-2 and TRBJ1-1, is EAGVAQSPRYKIIEKRQSVAFWCNPISGHATLYWYQQILGQGPKLLIQFQNNGVVDDSQLPKDRFSAERLKGVDSTLKIQPAKLEDSAVYLCASSFGGHTEAFFGQGTRLTVV.

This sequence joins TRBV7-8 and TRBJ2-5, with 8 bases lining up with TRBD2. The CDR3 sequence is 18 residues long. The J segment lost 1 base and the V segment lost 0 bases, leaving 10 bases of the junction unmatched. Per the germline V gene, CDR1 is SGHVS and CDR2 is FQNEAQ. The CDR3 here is CASSLALVSGGRQETQYF. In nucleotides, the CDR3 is TGTGCCAGCAGCTTAGCGCTCGTCAGCGGGGGCCGCCAAGAGACCCAGTACTTC.

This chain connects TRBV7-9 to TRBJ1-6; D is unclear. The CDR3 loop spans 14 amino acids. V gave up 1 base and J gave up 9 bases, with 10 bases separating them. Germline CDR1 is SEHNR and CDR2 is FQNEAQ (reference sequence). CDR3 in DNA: TGTGCCAGCAGCTTAGGGCAACGCGGTTCACCCCTCCACTTT. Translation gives CASSLGQRGSPLHF.

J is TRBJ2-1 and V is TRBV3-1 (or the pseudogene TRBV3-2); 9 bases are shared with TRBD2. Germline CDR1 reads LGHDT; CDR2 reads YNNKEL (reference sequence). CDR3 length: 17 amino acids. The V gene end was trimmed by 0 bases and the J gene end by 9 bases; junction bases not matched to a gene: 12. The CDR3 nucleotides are TGTGCCAGCAGCCAAGATAGTAGCGGGGGTGCCCTAGGTGAGCAGTTCTTC. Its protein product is CASSQDSSGGALGEQFF.

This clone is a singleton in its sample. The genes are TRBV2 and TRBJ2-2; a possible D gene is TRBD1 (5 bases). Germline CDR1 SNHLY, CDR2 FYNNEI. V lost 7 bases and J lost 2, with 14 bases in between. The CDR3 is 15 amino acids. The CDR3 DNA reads TGTGCCAGCAAACTCGGGCAGGGAAACACCGGGGAGCTGTTTTTT. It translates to CASKLGQGNTGELFF.

The DNA of the CDR3 is TGTGCCAGCAGCTTATTGTGGGGCAGAGGAAACACCATATATTTT. It is translated as CASSLLWGRGNTIYF. The chain is built from TRBV7-2 and TRBJ1-3, with D tentatively TRBD1 (5 bases). In germline, CDR1 is SGHTA, CDR2 FQGNSA. With 2 bases removed from V and 4 bases from J, the gap between germline ends came to 12 bases. The CDR3 has 15 residues.

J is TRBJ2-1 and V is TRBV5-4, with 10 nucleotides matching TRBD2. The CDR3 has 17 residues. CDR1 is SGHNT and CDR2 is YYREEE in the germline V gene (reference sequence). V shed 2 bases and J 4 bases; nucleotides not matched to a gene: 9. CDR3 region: CASSLFSGGTTYNEQFF. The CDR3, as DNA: TGTGCCAGCAGCTTATTTAGCGGGGGGACGACGTACAATGAGCAGTTCTTC.

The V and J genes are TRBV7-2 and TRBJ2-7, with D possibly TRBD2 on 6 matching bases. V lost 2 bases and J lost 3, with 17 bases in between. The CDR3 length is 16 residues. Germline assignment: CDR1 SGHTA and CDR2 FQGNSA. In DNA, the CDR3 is TGTGCCAGCAGCTTAAGGTCCCCGGGGGATGGCTACGAGCAGTACTTC. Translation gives CASSLRSPGDGYEQYF.